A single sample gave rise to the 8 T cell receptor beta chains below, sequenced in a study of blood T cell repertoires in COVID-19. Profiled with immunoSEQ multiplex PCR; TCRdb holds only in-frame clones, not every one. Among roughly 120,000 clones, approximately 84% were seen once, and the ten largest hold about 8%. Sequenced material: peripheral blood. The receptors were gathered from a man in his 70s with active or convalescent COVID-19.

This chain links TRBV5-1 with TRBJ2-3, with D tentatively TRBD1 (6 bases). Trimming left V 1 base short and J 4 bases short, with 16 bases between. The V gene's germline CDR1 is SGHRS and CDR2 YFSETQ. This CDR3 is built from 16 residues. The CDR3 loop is CASSLNVQGFADTQYF. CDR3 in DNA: TGCGCCAGCAGCTTGAACGTCCAGGGGTTTGCAGATACGCAGTATTTT.

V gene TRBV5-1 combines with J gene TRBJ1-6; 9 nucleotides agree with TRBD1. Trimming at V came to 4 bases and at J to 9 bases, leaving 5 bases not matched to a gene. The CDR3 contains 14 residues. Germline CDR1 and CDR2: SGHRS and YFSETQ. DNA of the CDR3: TGCGCCAGCAGCGTGGGACAGGGAAGTTCACCCCTCCACTTT. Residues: CASSVGQGSSPLHF.

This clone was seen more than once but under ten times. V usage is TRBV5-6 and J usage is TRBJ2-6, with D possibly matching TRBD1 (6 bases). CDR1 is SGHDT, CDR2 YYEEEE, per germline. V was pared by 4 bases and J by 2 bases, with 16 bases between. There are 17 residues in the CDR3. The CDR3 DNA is TGTGCCAGCAGCCCAGGGGTAGGCACCGCTGGGGCCAACGTCCTGACTTTC. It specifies CASSPGVGTAGANVLTF.

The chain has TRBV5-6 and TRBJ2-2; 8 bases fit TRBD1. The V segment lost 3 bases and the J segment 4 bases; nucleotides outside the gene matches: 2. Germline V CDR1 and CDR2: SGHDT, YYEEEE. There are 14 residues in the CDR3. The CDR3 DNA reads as TGTGCCAGCAGCTCGACAGGGGCCACCGGGGAGCTGTTTTTT. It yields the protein CASSSTGATGELFF.

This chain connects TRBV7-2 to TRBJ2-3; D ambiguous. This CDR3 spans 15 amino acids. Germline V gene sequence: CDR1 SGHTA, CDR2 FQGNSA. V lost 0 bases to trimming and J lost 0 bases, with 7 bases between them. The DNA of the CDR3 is TGTGCCAGCAGCTTAGCGCGTGAAAGCACAGATACGCAGTATTTT. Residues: CASSLARESTDTQYF. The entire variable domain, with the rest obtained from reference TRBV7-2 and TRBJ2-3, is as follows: GAGVSQSPSNKVTEKGKDVELRCDPISGHTALYWYRQSLGQGLEFLIYFQGNSAPDKSGLPSDRFSAERTGGSVSTLTIQRTQQEDSAVYLCASSLARESTDTQYFGPGTRLTVL.

The CDR3 DNA reads TGTGCCAGCATGGGGCAGTTCGGGCTGTTCAACAATGAGCAGTTCTTC. Amino acid sequence: CASMGQFGLFNNEQFF. This chain joins TRBV5-6 and TRBJ2-1; possibly TRBD1 for D (5 bases). The CDR3 consists of 16 residues. Germline V lookup: CDR1 SGHDT, CDR2 YYEEEE. Between the trimmed V and J ends, which lost 6 bases and 5 bases, there was a span of 21 bases.

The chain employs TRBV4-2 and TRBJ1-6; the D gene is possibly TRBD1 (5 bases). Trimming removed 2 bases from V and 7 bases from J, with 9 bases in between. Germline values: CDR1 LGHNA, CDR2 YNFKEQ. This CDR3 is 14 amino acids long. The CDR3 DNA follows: TGTGCCAGCAGCCAATTACAGGAAAATTCACCCCTCCACTTT. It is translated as CASSQLQENSPLHF.

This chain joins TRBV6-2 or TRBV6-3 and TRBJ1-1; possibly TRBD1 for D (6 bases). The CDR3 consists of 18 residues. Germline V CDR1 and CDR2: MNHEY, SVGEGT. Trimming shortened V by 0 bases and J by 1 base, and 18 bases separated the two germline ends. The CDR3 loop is CASSYSSTDRTANTEAFF. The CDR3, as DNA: TGTGCCAGCAGTTACTCGTCCACAGACAGGACCGCGAACACTGAAGCTTTCTTT.